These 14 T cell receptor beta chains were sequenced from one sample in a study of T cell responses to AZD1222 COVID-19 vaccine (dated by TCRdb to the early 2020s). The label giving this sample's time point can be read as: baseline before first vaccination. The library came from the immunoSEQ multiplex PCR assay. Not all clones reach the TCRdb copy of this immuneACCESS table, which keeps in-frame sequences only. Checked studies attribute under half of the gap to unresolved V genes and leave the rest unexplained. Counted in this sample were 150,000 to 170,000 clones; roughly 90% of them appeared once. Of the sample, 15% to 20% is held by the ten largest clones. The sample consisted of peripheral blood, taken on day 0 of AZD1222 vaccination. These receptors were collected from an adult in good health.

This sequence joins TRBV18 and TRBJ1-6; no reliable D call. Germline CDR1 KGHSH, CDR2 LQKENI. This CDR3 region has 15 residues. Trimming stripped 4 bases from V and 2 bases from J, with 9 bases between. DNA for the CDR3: TGTGCCAGCTCACGCGCCGGGGCCTATAATTCACCCCTCCACTTT. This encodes CASSRAGAYNSPLHF.

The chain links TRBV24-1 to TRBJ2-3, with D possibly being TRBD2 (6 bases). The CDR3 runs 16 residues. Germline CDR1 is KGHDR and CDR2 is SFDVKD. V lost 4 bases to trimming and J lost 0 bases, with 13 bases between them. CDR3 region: CATSDPLAFSTDTQYF. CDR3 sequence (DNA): TGTGCCACCAGTGACCCACTAGCTTTTAGCACAGATACGCAGTATTTT.

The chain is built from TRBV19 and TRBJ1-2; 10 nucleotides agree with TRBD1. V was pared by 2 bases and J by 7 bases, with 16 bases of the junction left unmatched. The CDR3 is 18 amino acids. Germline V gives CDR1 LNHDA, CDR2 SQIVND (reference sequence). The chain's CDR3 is CASSIPGTGARGFGGYTF. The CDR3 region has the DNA TGTGCCAGTAGTATACCCGGGACAGGGGCTCGGGGGTTCGGTGGCTACACCTTC. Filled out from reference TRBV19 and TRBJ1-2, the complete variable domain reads DGGITQSPKYLFRKEGQNVTLSCEQNLNHDAMYWYRQDPGQGLRLIYYSQIVNDFQKGDIAEGYSVSREKKESFPLTVTSAQKNPTAFYLCASSIPGTGARGFGGYTFGSGTRLTVV.

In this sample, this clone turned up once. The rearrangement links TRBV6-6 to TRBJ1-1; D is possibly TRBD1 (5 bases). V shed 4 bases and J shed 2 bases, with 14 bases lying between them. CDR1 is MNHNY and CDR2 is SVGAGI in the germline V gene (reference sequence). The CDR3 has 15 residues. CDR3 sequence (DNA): TGTGCCAGCAGTTCCGCGACAGATTTCAACACTGAAGCTTTCTTT. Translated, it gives CASSSATDFNTEAFF.

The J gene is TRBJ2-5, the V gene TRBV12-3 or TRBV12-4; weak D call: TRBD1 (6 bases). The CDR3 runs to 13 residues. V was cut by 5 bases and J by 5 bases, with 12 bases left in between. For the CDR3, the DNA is TGTGCCAGCAGTACACAGGGTTCGGAGACCCAGTACTTC. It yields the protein CASSTQGSETQYF.

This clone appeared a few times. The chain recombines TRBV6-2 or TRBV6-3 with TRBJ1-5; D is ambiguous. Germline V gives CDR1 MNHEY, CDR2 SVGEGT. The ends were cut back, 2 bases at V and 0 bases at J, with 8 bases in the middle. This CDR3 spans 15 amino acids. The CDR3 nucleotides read TGTGCCAGCAGTTACATGCCATATAGCAATCAGCCCCAGCATTTT. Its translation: CASSYMPYSNQPQHF.

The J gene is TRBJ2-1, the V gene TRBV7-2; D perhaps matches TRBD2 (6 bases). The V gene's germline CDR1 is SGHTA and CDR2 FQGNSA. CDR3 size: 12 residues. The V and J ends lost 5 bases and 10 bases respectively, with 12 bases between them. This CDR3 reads CASSPGLLEQFF. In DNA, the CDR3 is TGTGCCAGCAGCCCGGGACTCCTAGAGCAGTTCTTC.

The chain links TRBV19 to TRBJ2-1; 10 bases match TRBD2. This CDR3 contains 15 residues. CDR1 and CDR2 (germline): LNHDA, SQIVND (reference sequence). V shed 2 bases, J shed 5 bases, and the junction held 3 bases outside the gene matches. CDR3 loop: CASSISGLADNEQFF. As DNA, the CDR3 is TGTGCCAGTAGTATAAGCGGACTAGCGGACAATGAGCAGTTCTTC.

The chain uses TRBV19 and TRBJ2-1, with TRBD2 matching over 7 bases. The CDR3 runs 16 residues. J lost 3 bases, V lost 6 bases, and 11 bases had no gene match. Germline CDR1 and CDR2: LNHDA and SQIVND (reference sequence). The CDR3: CASSSTKAGLYNEQFF. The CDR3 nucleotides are TGTGCCAGTAGCTCGACTAAAGCGGGACTCTACAATGAGCAGTTCTTC.

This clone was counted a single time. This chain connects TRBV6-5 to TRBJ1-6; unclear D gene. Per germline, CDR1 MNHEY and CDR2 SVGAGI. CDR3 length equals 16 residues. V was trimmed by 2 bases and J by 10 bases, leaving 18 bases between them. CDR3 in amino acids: CASSYHPSEGPSPLHF. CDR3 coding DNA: TGTGCCAGCAGTTACCATCCCTCGGAAGGCCCCTCACCCCTCCACTTT.

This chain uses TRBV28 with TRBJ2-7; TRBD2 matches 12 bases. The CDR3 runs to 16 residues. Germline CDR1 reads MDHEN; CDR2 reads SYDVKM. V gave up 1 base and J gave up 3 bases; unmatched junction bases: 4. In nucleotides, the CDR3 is TGTGCCAGCAGTTTATTCTCTAGCGGGGGGGACTACGAGCAGTACTTC. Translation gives CASSLFSSGGDYEQYF. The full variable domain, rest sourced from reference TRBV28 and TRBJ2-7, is DVKVTQSSRYLVKRTGEKVFLECVQDMDHENMFWYRQDPGLGLRLIYFSYDVKMKEKGDIPEGYSVSREKKERFSLILESASTNQTSMYLCASSLFSSGGDYEQYFGPGTRLTVT.

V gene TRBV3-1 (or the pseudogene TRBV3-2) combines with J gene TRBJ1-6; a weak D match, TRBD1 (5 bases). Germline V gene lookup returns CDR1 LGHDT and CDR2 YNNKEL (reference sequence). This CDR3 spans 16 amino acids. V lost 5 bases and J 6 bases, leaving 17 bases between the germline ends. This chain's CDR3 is CASSERRQGGNSPLHF. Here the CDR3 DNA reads TGTGCCAGCAGCGAAAGGCGTCAGGGAGGTAATTCACCCCTCCACTTT.

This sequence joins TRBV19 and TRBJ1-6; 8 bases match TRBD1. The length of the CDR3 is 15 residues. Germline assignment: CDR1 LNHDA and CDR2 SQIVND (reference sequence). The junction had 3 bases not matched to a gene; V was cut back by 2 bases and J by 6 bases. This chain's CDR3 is CASSIMDRVNSPLHF. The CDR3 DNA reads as TGTGCCAGTAGTATAATGGACAGGGTTAATTCACCCCTCCACTTT.

The CDR3 DNA follows: TGCGCCAGCAGCTTGACAGGGCCGAACACTGAAGCTTTCTTT. Amino acid sequence: CASSLTGPNTEAFF. The chain carries TRBV5-1 and TRBJ1-1; D may be TRBD1 (6 bases). V lost 1 base and J lost 1, with 8 bases in between. Germline CDR1 and CDR2: SGHRS and YFSETQ. The CDR3 is 14 residues long.